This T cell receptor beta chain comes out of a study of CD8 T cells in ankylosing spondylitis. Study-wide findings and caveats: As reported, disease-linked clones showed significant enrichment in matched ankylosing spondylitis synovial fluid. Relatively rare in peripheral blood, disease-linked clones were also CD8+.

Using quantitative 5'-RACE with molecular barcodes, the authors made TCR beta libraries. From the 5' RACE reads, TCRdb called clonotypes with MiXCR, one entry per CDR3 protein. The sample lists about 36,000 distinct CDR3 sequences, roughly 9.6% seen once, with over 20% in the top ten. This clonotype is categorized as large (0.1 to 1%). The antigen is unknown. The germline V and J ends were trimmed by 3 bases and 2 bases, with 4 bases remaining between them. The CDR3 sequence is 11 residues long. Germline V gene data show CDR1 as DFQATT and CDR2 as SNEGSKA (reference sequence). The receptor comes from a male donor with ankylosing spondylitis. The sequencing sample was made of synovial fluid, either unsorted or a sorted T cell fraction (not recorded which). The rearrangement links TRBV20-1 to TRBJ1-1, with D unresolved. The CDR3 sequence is CSARFNTEAFF. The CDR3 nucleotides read TGCAGTGCTAGGTTCAACACTGAAGCTTTCTTT.